The 15 T cell receptor beta chains below come from one sample, sequenced in a study of radiotherapy plus CTLA-4 blockade in lung cancer. Profiled with immunoSEQ multiplex PCR; TCRdb holds only in-frame clones, not every one. The sample shows some 90,000 clones, around 87% of them seen only once. Sequenced here: peripheral blood, sampled from a patient treated with radiotherapy plus ipilimumab. These receptors were taken from a human donor with non-small cell lung cancer who had a partial response to radiotherapy plus ipilimumab.

V and J are TRBV28 and TRBJ1-1; 7 nucleotides align to TRBD1. The germline CDR1 and CDR2 sequences are MDHEN and SYDVKM. This CDR3 has 13 amino acids. V trimming: 3 bases; J trimming: 6 bases; junction bases outside the gene matches: 4. The CDR3 DNA reads as TGTGCCAGCAGTTTCCAGGGGGACCCTGAAGCTTTCTTT. This codes for CASSFQGDPEAFF.

The V gene is TRBV15, the J gene TRBJ1-5; a weak D match, TRBD1 (6 bases). Trimming took 2 bases from V and 4 from J, leaving 15 bases between them. CDR3 size: 16 residues. Germline loops: CDR1 LNHNV, CDR2 YYDKDF (reference sequence). The CDR3 DNA is TGTGCCACCAGCAGACTACAGGGAATTGGTAATCAGCCCCAGCATTTT. This sequence encodes CATSRLQGIGNQPQHF.

This sequence joins TRBV5-6 and TRBJ1-2, with D perhaps TRBD1 (6 bases). From germline, CDR1 is SGHDT and CDR2 YYEEEE. The CDR3 sequence is 15 residues long. V gave up 0 bases and J gave up 2 bases, with 11 bases separating them. The CDR3 DNA reads as TGTGCCAGCAGCTTGGAGGGGGGGCCCAACTATGGCTACACCTTC. Its translation is CASSLEGGPNYGYTF.

The chain carries TRBV28 and TRBJ2-2; 8 nucleotides align to TRBD2. The CDR3 has 15 amino acids. Germline CDR1 is MDHEN and CDR2 is SYDVKM. The V and J ends lost 7 bases and 0 bases, in that order; junction bases with no gene match: 4. CDR3 nucleotide sequence: TGTGCCAGCACTAGCGGGTCCTCGAACACCGGGGAGCTGTTTTTT. Its protein is CASTSGSSNTGELFF.

This chain joins TRBV18 and TRBJ2-7; D is undetermined. The germline V gene encodes CDR1 KGHSH and CDR2 LQKENI. This CDR3 has 14 amino acids. The ends were cut back, 6 bases at V and 3 bases at J, with 15 bases in the middle. The CDR3 reads CASSLRSIDYEQYV. The CDR3 coding sequence is TGTGCCAGCTCCCTTCGGTCGATTGACTACGAGCAGTACGTC.

The DNA for the CDR3 is TGTGCCACCAGCAGACCGGGACAGGAATCCAATGAGCAGTTCTTC. Encoded protein: CATSRPGQESNEQFF. The chain carries TRBV15 and TRBJ2-1; 8 nucleotides line up with TRBD1. The CDR3 has 15 amino acids. After removal of 2 bases from V and 6 bases from J, the junction contained 6 bases not matched to a gene. Germline V lookup: CDR1 LNHNV, CDR2 YYDKDF (reference sequence).

The V and J genes are TRBV5-1 and TRBJ2-7; D may be TRBD1 (5 bases). V shed 1 base and J shed 5 bases, with 7 bases lying between them. Per the germline V gene, CDR1 is SGHRS and CDR2 is YFSETQ. The CDR3 runs 12 residues. The CDR3 nucleotides read TGCGCCAGCAGCTTGACACAGGACGAGCAGTACTTC. This codes for CASSLTQDEQYF.

The chain combines TRBV5-1 with TRBJ1-2; D perhaps matches TRBD1 (5 bases). The CDR3 is 15 residues long. V was shortened by 0 bases and J by 3 bases, with 12 bases between the two germline ends. Looked up from germline, CDR1 is SGHRS and CDR2 is YFSETQ. The DNA of the CDR3 is TGCGCCAGCAGCTTGGAGGCAGGGTCTGACTATGGCTACACCTTC. Its protein product is CASSLEAGSDYGYTF.

The V and J genes are TRBV27 and TRBJ2-5, with D possibly TRBD1 on 6 matching bases. The germline V gene has CDR1 MNHEY and CDR2 SMNVEV (reference sequence). The CDR3 has 18 amino acids. With 1 base removed from V and 5 bases from J, the gap between germline ends came to 23 bases. CDR3 region: CASSLYLVQGTARETQYF. CDR3 coding DNA: TGTGCCAGCAGTTTATACCTGGTCCAGGGGACGGCAAGGGAGACCCAGTACTTC.

The chain has TRBV28 and TRBJ1-1; D remains ambiguous. Germline-derived CDR1 and CDR2 are MDHEN and SYDVKM. The CDR3 has 11 amino acids. V was pared by 4 bases and J by 8 bases, with 8 bases between. The CDR3 DNA sequence: TGTGCCAGCAGTTCTCACAAAGAAGCTTTCTTT. Amino acids: CASSSHKEAFF. Complete variable domain (other parts from reference TRBV28 and TRBJ1-1): DVKVTQSSRYLVKRTGEKVFLECVQDMDHENMFWYRQDPGLGLRLIYFSYDVKMKEKGDIPEGYSVSREKKERFSLILESASTNQTSMYLCASSSHKEAFFGQGTRLTVV.

This sequence joins TRBV5-1 and TRBJ2-1, with 7 bases lining up with TRBD1. Per the germline V gene, CDR1 is SGHRS and CDR2 is YFSETQ. J lost 5 bases, V lost 5 bases, and 19 bases had no gene match. The CDR3 runs to 18 residues. CDR3 bases: TGCGCCAGCAGATTGAGGGACAGCCCGATCGTCTTGCACAATGAGCAGTTCTTC. Protein sequence: CASRLRDSPIVLHNEQFF.

The rearrangement links TRBV28 to TRBJ2-5, with D tentatively TRBD2 (6 bases). V was pared by 10 bases and J by 1 base, with 22 bases between. The CDR3 totals 16 residues. In germline, CDR1 is MDHEN, CDR2 SYDVKM. The CDR3 DNA follows: TGTGCCATCCGGAGGGGAGGATCGACAGTCCAAGAGACCCAGTACTTC. Translating it yields CAIRRGGSTVQETQYF. Looking up the rest from reference TRBV28 and TRBJ2-5 gives the full variable domain: DVKVTQSSRYLVKRTGEKVFLECVQDMDHENMFWYRQDPGLGLRLIYFSYDVKMKEKGDIPEGYSVSREKKERFSLILESASTNQTSMYLCAIRRGGSTVQETQYFGPGTRLLVL.

CDR3 sequence (DNA): TGTGCCAGCGGCGGAAGTATCGGACAGGGGGCGAACACCGGGGAGCTGTTTTTT. It encodes CASGGSIGQGANTGELFF. The chain recombines TRBV9 with TRBJ2-2; TRBD1 agrees at 10 bases. Germline CDR1 and CDR2: SGDLS and YYNGEE. The CDR3 contains 18 residues. Losses at the gene ends were 7 bases for V and 0 bases for J; bases not matched to a gene: 12.

This clone was found once. This chain connects TRBV9 to TRBJ2-7, with 10 nucleotides matching TRBD2. The CDR3 covers 16 residues. The V segment lost 0 bases and the J segment 4 bases; nucleotides outside the gene matches: 7. Germline V gene lookup returns CDR1 SGDLS and CDR2 YYNGEE. In nucleotides, the CDR3 is TGTGCCAGCAGCGTAGGCGTAGCGGGAGGACCTTACGAGCAGTACTTC. As protein: CASSVGVAGGPYEQYF.

The chain carries TRBV6-5 and TRBJ2-3; no definite D call. Germline V gives CDR1 MNHEY, CDR2 SVGAGI. The V end lost 0 bases, the J end lost 0 bases, and 7 bases lay between the germline ends. The CDR3 runs to 15 residues. CDR3 nucleotide sequence: TGTGCCAGCAGTTACTCGATACAAAGCACAGATACGCAGTATTTT. It codes for CASSYSIQSTDTQYF.